This T cell receptor (beta chain) was sequenced during a study of stem cell transplantation in POMP-related autoinflammatory disease (dated by TCRdb to the early 2020s). Background on the whole study: According to the study's hypothesis, the TRB repertoire gets skewed because defective thymoproteasomes impair MHC class I-dependent CD8+ T-cell differentiation and positive selection. The effect of POMP deficiency on T-cell receptor beta repertoire diversity and CDR3 characteristics was assessed by high-throughput TRB sequencing. Before transplant, CD4+ naive T-cell skewing, low CD8+ T-cell proportions, and reduced T-cell cytokine secretion were observed in patients. General conclusions and limits of the study: A trend toward lower TRB diversity and higher clonality was observed in PRAID patients across all analyzed T-cell subsets. A restricted number of unique TRB V-J gene pairings was observed in PRAID patients. Statistical significance for the trend toward lower diversity and increased clonality in PRAID patients was reached only for regulatory T cells.

Sample time point, as interpreted from the label and publication: before hematopoietic stem cell transplant. PRAID was marked by prominent immunodeficiency together with autoinflammation. Before TRB sequencing, the T-cell subsets, namely conventional T cells, CD8+ T cells, regulatory T cells, and T follicular helper cells, were sorted. Including cysteine and phenylalanine, the CDR3 has 15 amino acids. Only the CDR3 DNA is retained, 45 bases long and in frame from the first base. V is clipped by 5 bases and J by 3 bases, and the sequence between their germline boundaries is 16 bases long. The germline V gene encodes CDR1 SEHNR and CDR2 FQNEAQ (reference sequence). About this clone: Its antigen is not yet known. Base qualities are not provided; no much larger clone lies one nucleotide away.

The library relied on the immunoSEQ multiplex PCR assay. In the paper's pipeline: Shannon entropy, which accounts for clonal size distribution, was used to quantify repertoire diversity. The Gini-Simpson index (Simpson_1-D) was used to measure inequality in clonotype distribution. Here the immuneACCESS table is served through TCRdb, limited to in-frame sequences with V and J called. Missing clones are a known gap in these copies; in checked studies unresolved V genes cover under half, and the rest lacks a known reason. That table supplies the V and J calls and clone size; D and trimming were determined from the DNA. The sample contains more than 20,000 clones, 80% to 85% of them found a single time. The ten most abundant clones make up around 2.5% of the sample.

This specimen consisted of CD4+ T cells from PBMCs, obtained before stem cell transplantation. Recombination connected TRBV7-9 to TRBJ1-1; a tentative D match to TRBD1 spans 5 bases. The source is a human donor with POMP-related autoinflammation and immune dysregulation (PRAID). The nucleotides read TGTGCCAGCAGCCCGCGGGACTACTGGGACACTGAAGCTTTCTTT. Its protein is CASSPRDYWDTEAFF.